Below are 23 T cell receptor beta chains sequenced from a single sample in a study of sequential checkpoint blockade in melanoma. Data came from immunoSEQ multiplex PCR; TCRdb stores just in-frame clones and leaves some out. The table records about 10,000 clones, over 60% of them present only once. Noted treatment: randomized to nivolumab then ipilimumab (arm A) or the reverse (arm B). The sequences come from CD8+ T cells sorted from blood (inferred from file names), collected from a patient given nivolumab and ipilimumab in sequence. The origin of the receptors is a human donor with melanoma.

The J gene is TRBJ2-6, the V gene TRBV19, with D possibly TRBD1 on 5 matching bases. This CDR3 is built from 18 residues. Germline CDR1 LNHDA, CDR2 SQIVND (reference sequence). The V gene lost 6 bases and the J gene lost 1 base, with 19 bases spanning the gap. The CDR3, as DNA: TGTGCCAGTAGCATTAGACCGCCCTCAGGGTCTGGGGCCAACGTCCTGACTTTC. This encodes CASSIRPPSGSGANVLTF. The whole variable domain, filled in from reference TRBV19 and TRBJ2-6, reads DGGITQSPKYLFRKEGQNVTLSCEQNLNHDAMYWYRQDPGQGLRLIYYSQIVNDFQKGDIAEGYSVSREKKESFPLTVTSAQKNPTAFYLCASSIRPPSGSGANVLTFGAGSRLTVL.

Within the sample, this clone is large. Other nucleotide sequences in the sample specify the same CDR3. The chain couples TRBV19 to TRBJ1-5; 11 positions match TRBD1. The germline V gene encodes CDR1 LNHDA and CDR2 SQIVND (reference sequence). This CDR3 comprises 14 residues. The V segment lost 8 bases and the J segment 5 bases; nucleotides outside the gene matches: 5. The CDR3 reads CASRTGGGDQPQHF. As DNA, the CDR3 is TGTGCCAGTCGGACAGGGGGCGGGGATCAGCCCCAGCATTTT.

J is TRBJ1-1 and V is TRBV27; TRBD1 matches at 9 bases. CDR1 is MNHEY, CDR2 SMNVEV, per germline (reference sequence). V shed 5 bases and J 5 bases; nucleotides not matched to a gene: 9. The length of the CDR3 is 15 residues. As DNA, the CDR3 is TGTGCCAGCAGTCCTTATCGACAGGGGGGGACTGAAGCTTTCTTT. Residues: CASSPYRQGGTEAFF.

The V and J genes are TRBV9 and TRBJ1-5, with 7 bases that match TRBD1. The germline V gene has CDR1 SGDLS and CDR2 YYNGEE. The CDR3 extends over 15 amino acids. J gave up 4 bases and V 3 bases, and 7 bases lay outside the gene matches. The CDR3 reads CASSESGGDNQPQHF. As DNA, the CDR3 is TGTGCCAGCAGCGAGTCAGGGGGAGATAATCAGCCCCAGCATTTT. Full variable domain (rest looked up from reference TRBV9 and TRBJ1-5): DSGVTQTPKHLITATGQRVTLRCSPRSGDLSVYWYQQSLDQGLQFLIQYYNGEERAKGNILERFSAQQFPDLHSELNLSSLELGDSALYFCASSESGGDNQPQHFGDGTRLSIL.

The chain is built from TRBV5-4 and TRBJ1-1; D perhaps matches TRBD1 (6 bases). Trimming shortened V by 4 bases and J by 0 bases, and 10 bases separated the two germline ends. CDR1 is SGHNT, CDR2 YYREEE, per germline (reference sequence). This CDR3 comprises 14 residues. The CDR3 spells CASSLTGMNTEAFF. In DNA form, the CDR3 reads TGTGCCAGCAGCCTGACAGGCATGAACACTGAAGCTTTCTTT.

This clone was observed a single time. The chain uses TRBV19 and TRBJ1-4; no definite D call. The CDR3 is 16 amino acids. V was cut by 0 bases and J by 0 bases, with 8 bases left in between. In germline, CDR1 is LNHDA, CDR2 SQIVND (reference sequence). CDR3 coding DNA: TGTGCCAGTAGTATAGATCAGGTGTCAACTAATGAAAAACTGTTTTTT. The encoded protein is CASSIDQVSTNEKLFF.

The chain is built from TRBV10-3 and TRBJ1-5; 9 bases map to TRBD1. CDR1 ENHRY and CDR2 SYGVKD come from the germline V gene. This CDR3 contains 14 residues. Trimming removed 10 bases from V and 2 bases from J; junction bases left unmatched: 6. CDR3 DNA: TGTGCCACCAGGACAGGGGAGGGCAATCAGCCCCAGCATTTT. Protein sequence: CATRTGEGNQPQHF.

This chain joins TRBV13 and TRBJ1-1; D unresolved. CDR1 PRHDT and CDR2 FYEKMQ come from the germline V gene (reference sequence). V lost 2 bases to trimming and J lost 5 bases, with 15 bases between them. This CDR3 has 15 residues. This chain's CDR3 is CASSLNPRPRTEAFF. The CDR3 DNA sequence: TGTGCCAGCAGCTTAAATCCGAGGCCGAGAACTGAAGCTTTCTTT.

The V and J genes are TRBV9 and TRBJ2-5, with D uncertain. The J call is doubtful: the DNA matches TRBJ2-7 better. The CDR3 is 12 amino acids. Looked up from germline, CDR1 is SGDLS and CDR2 is YYNGEE. The CDR3 DNA reads TGTGCCAGCAGCGTAGATTCCCGCGAGCAGTACTTC. It encodes CASSVDSREQYF.

V and J are TRBV7-2 and TRBJ1-4, with 9 bases lining up with TRBD1. CDR3 size: 17 residues. In germline, CDR1 is SGHTA, CDR2 FQGNSA. The trim removed 5 bases at V and 4 bases at J, leaving 11 bases unmatched. The CDR3 DNA sequence: TGTGCCAGCAGCCCCCGGACAGGGGAACTTAATAATGAAAAACTGTTTTTT. Protein: CASSPRTGELNNEKLFF.

The chain carries TRBV19 and TRBJ2-7; 7 bases are a match to TRBD2. Germline V lookup: CDR1 LNHDA, CDR2 SQIVND (reference sequence). This CDR3 is built from 14 residues. The V segment lost 3 bases and the J segment 4 bases; nucleotides outside the gene matches: 6. CDR3 coding DNA: TGTGCCAGTAGTATGACTAGCCAGGGTTACGAGCAGTACTTC. Residues: CASSMTSQGYEQYF.

The rearrangement uses TRBV2 and TRBJ2-7; D gene uncertain. This CDR3 spans 14 amino acids. Germline values: CDR1 SNHLY, CDR2 FYNNEI. The ends were cut back, 4 bases at V and 7 bases at J, with 17 bases in the middle. The CDR3 region is CASSAIGSLREQYF. In DNA, the CDR3 is TGTGCCAGCAGTGCCATAGGTAGCTTGAGGGAGCAGTACTTC.

The chain joins TRBV19 to TRBJ2-7, with D uncertain. V was cut by 0 bases and J by 3 bases, with 12 bases left in between. Germline CDR1 and CDR2: LNHDA and SQIVND (reference sequence). The CDR3 is 15 residues long. The CDR3, as DNA: TGTGCCAGTAGTATAGATCTTGATGGCAGCTACGAGCAGTACTTC. Translation: CASSIDLDGSYEQYF.

Here the CDR3 reads CATTTGPLGFSNQPQHF. CDR3 bases: TGTGCCACTACGACAGGACCTCTGGGGTTTAGCAATCAGCCCCAGCATTTT. The chain combines TRBV28 with TRBJ1-5; maybe TRBD1 (6 bases). The length of the CDR3 is 17 residues. The V gene lost 10 bases and the J gene lost 0 bases, with 22 bases spanning the gap. The germline V gene has CDR1 MDHEN and CDR2 SYDVKM.

V and J are TRBV11-3 and TRBJ2-7, with 7 bases fitting TRBD2. Per germline, CDR1 SGHNT and CDR2 YENEEA. The V and J ends lost 2 bases and 3 bases, in that order; junction bases with no gene match: 7. This CDR3 comprises 15 residues. In DNA form, the CDR3 reads TGTGCCAGCAGCTTATGGGCTAGCGGTAACTACGAGCAGTACTTC. Translation gives CASSLWASGNYEQYF.

The rearrangement links TRBV6-5 to TRBJ1-1; TRBD1 matches 8 bases. The CDR3 covers 15 residues. Germline V gene lookup returns CDR1 MNHEY and CDR2 SVGAGI. J lost 1 base, V lost 5 bases, and 6 bases had no gene match. Written as DNA, the CDR3 is TGTGCCAGCAGTCTCCAGGGGGCCGGGAACACTGAAGCTTTCTTT. This gives the protein CASSLQGAGNTEAFF.

V gene TRBV6-5 combines with J gene TRBJ1-2, with 9 bases that match TRBD1. The V gene end was trimmed by 6 bases and the J gene end by 4 bases; junction bases not matched to a gene: 6. Germline assignment: CDR1 MNHEY and CDR2 SVGAGI. The CDR3 is 14 amino acids. DNA of the CDR3: TGTGCCAGCAGGGACAGGGGTATCGGCTATGGCTACACCTTC. It is translated as CASRDRGIGYGYTF.

The sample holds a few counts of this clone. The chain employs TRBV28 and TRBJ1-6; TRBD1 agrees at 10 bases. The CDR3 extends over 14 amino acids. CDR1 and CDR2 (germline): MDHEN, SYDVKM. Losses at the gene ends were 6 bases for V and 6 bases for J; bases not matched to a gene: 2. The CDR3 nucleotides read TGTGCCAGCAGAAGACAGGGGGCTAATTCACCCCTCCACTTT. Translating gives CASRRQGANSPLHF.

This clone has a single count. CDR3 amino acids: CASSQVSGGFYNEQFF. CDR3 nucleotides: TGCGCCAGCAGCCAAGTTAGCGGGGGGTTCTACAATGAGCAGTTCTTC. The J gene is TRBJ2-1, the V gene TRBV4-3, with 10 bases fitting TRBD2. V gave up 1 base and J gave up 3 bases; unmatched junction bases: 3. Germline V gene data show CDR1 as LGHNA and CDR2 as YSLEER. CDR3 length: 16 residues.

The rearrangement joins TRBV5-8 to TRBJ1-6; D may be TRBD1 (6 bases). This CDR3 contains 14 residues. Germline V gene data show CDR1 as SGHTS and CDR2 as YDEGEE. The V end was cut by 4 bases, the J end by 7 bases, with 12 bases between. CDR3 DNA sequence: TGTGCCAGCAGCCTAGGACAGTACAATTCACCCCTCCACTTT. Translating it yields CASSLGQYNSPLHF.

The CDR3 is CASSFEGAHEQYF. CDR3 coding DNA: TGTGCCAGCAGCTTTGAGGGGGCCCACGAGCAGTACTTC. The genes are TRBV7-9 and TRBJ2-7, with 7 positions matching TRBD1. In germline, CDR1 is SEHNR, CDR2 FQNEAQ (reference sequence). The CDR3 has 13 amino acids. Trimming at V came to 3 bases and at J to 5 bases, leaving 4 bases not matched to a gene.

The V call is TRBV7-3, the J call TRBJ2-2; D gene uncertain. CDR1 is SGHTA, CDR2 FQGTGA, per germline. Trimming stripped 4 bases from V and 0 bases from J, with 9 bases between. This CDR3 has 15 residues. The CDR3 coding sequence is TGTGCCAGCAGCTCCTCCCCCTCGAACACCGGGGAGCTGTTTTTT. Protein product: CASSSSPSNTGELFF. Looking up the rest from reference TRBV7-3 and TRBJ2-2 gives the full variable domain: GAGVSQTPSNKVTEKGKYVELRCDPISGHTALYWYRQSLGQGPEFLIYFQGTGAADDSGLPNDRFFAVRPEGSVSTLKIQRTERGDSAVYLCASSSSPSNTGELFFGEGSRLTVL.

V is TRBV27 and J is TRBJ2-5; 11 nucleotides align to TRBD1. The assigned J gene may be wrong: the sequence end matches TRBJ2-7 better. Looked up from germline, CDR1 is MNHEY and CDR2 is SMNVEV (reference sequence). There are 15 residues in the CDR3. The CDR3 DNA reads as TGTGCCAGCAGTGGACAGGGGGCTTTCGCCTACGAGCAGTACTTC. Protein: CASSGQGAFAYEQYF.